This is a list of T cell receptor beta chains from one sample in a study of technical replicates of blood from a few donors. The method was immunoSEQ multiplex PCR; TCRdb's version includes in-frame clones alone and lacks a portion of them. The sample holds tens of thousands of clones; approximately 90% are singletons and the top ten take less than 0.5%. Sequenced material: T cells isolated from PBMCs. The receptors shown here come from a human donor in good health. Each CDR3 is given with its conserved first and last residue. Fields, in order: clone size, J gene, V gene, D gene, CDR3 DNA, CDR3 protein. The D gene is left open where the match is weak. Not every row has a clone size; where given, it reads once, few, many or a size class.

>-|TRBJ1-4|TRBV6-1|TRBD1
TGTGCCAGCAGGCTACAGGGGGCTCATGAAAAACTGTTTTTT
CASRLQGAHEKLFF
>-|TRBJ2-7|TRBV7-8|-
TGTGCCAGCAGCTTAGGTACTAGGTTAAGCTCCTACGAGCAGTACTTC
CASSLGTRLSSYEQYF
>-|TRBJ2-1|TRBV7-8|-
TGTGCCAGCAGCTTGATATCCTACTGGGGAGCGGAGCAGTTCTTC
CASSLISYWGAEQFF
>-|TRBJ2-3|TRBV18|TRBD1
TGTGCCAGCTCACAAACAGGGGGGAGCACAGATACGCAGTATTTT
CASSQTGGSTDTQYF
>-|TRBJ1-4|TRBV11-2|TRBD1
TGTGCCAGCAGCTTTGGAACAGGGGTTAAAGAAAAACTGTTTTTT
CASSFGTGVKEKLFF
>-|TRBJ2-7|TRBV10-3|-
TGTGCCATCAGTGAGGGACAGCCCTACGAGCAGTACTTC
CAISEGQPYEQYF
>-|TRBJ1-1|TRBV4-2|-
TGTGCCAGCAGCCAAGATAGATCGACAGATAATGAAGCTTTCTTT
CASSQDRSTDNEAFF
>-|TRBJ2-4|TRBV29-1|TRBD2
TGCAGCGTTGCTGAGCGGGGTTTGACCAAAAACATTCAGTACTTC
CSVAERGLTKNIQYF
>-|TRBJ2-5|TRBV15|TRBD2
TGTGCCACCAGCAAAGGACTAGCGGGAGAAGAGACCCAGTACTTC
CATSKGLAGEETQYF
>once|TRBJ2-3|TRBV6-1|-
TGTGCCAGCAGTGTTACGTCCCAGGGCTTCACAGATACGCAGTATTTT
CASSVTSQGFTDTQYF
>-|TRBJ2-3|TRBV9|-
TGTGCCAGCAGCGTAGGGAGGAGCACAGATACGCAGTATTTT
CASSVGRSTDTQYF
>-|TRBJ1-5|TRBV19|-
TGTGCCAGTAGCTGGGGGGGGGATCAGCCCCAGCATTTT
CASSWGGDQPQHF
>-|TRBJ2-1|TRBV7-2|-
TGTGCCAGCAGGTCACTACAGGGGAGGCGCAATGAGCAGTTCTTC
CASRSLQGRRNEQFF
>few|TRBJ1-1|TRBV29-1|-
TGCAGCGGCCGCTATATGGGCCCTGAAGCTTTCTTT
CSGRYMGPEAFF
>-|TRBJ2-1|TRBV7-6|-
TGTGCCAGCAGCGCAGGGTTCGATGAGCAGTTCTTC
CASSAGFDEQFF
>-|TRBJ2-7|TRBV7-3|TRBD2
TGTGCCAGCAGCTTATTTCCCACCGCGAATACGGGACTAACCTACGAGCAGTACTTC
CASSLFPTANTGLTYEQYF
>-|TRBJ2-3|TRBV7-8|TRBD2
TGTGCCAGCAGCCGCACAGAGACTAGCGCGGATACGCAGTATTTT
CASSRTETSADTQYF
>-|TRBJ1-1|TRBV2|-
TGTGCCAGCAATAGGGGCCCCAGTCCGGAGGCTTTCTTT
CASNRGPSPEAFF
>-|TRBJ2-3|TRBV4-3|-
TGCGCCAGCAGCCAAGACCTAAACACAGATACGCAGTATTTT
CASSQDLNTDTQYF
>-|TRBJ1-5|TRBV7-2|TRBD1
TGTGCCAGCAGCTCACAGGGGGGGATGAATCAGCCCCAGCATTTT
CASSSQGGMNQPQHF
>-|TRBJ1-1|TRBV10-3|TRBD1
TGTGCCATCAGCGACAGGGGGAATGAAGCTTTCTTT
CAISDRGNEAFF
>once|TRBJ1-4|TRBV21-1|-
TGTGCCGGGGACAGGCAACGATGTGAAAAACTGTTTTTT
CAGDRQRCEKLFF
>-|TRBJ2-1|TRBV27|TRBD1
TGTGCCAGCAGGCCACCGGGACAGGGGTACAATGAGCAGTTCTTC
CASRPPGQGYNEQFF
>-|TRBJ1-1|TRBV7-9|-
TGTGCCAGCAGCTTATTTTCCGGGATTGATACTGAAGCTTTCTTT
CASSLFSGIDTEAFF
>-|TRBJ2-2|TRBV6-5|TRBD2
TGTGCCAGCAGAAGGGAGGGCACCGGGGAGCTGTTTTTT
CASRREGTGELFF
>-|TRBJ2-7|TRBV6-6|-
TGTGCCAGCAGCCTCCTGGAGGGCGCGGGACTCCACGAGCAGTACTTC
CASSLLEGAGLHEQYF
>-|TRBJ2-7|TRBV6-1|-
TGTGCCAGCATCGGAGGGGACAGTTACGAGCAGTACTTC
CASIGGDSYEQYF
>-|TRBJ2-5|TRBV6-1|TRBD1
TGTGCCAGCACAGAGAGGGCAGGGGGACAAGAGACCCAGTACTTC
CASTERAGGQETQYF
>-|TRBJ1-3|TRBV7-9|TRBD1
TGTGCCAGCAGCAAAGGGACAGGGAACCCGGGAGGAAACACCATATATTTT
CASSKGTGNPGGNTIYF
>-|TRBJ2-3|TRBV29-1|-
TGCAGCTGCTGCCCAGACACAGATACGCAGTATTTT
CSCCPDTDTQYF
>-|TRBJ2-7|TRBV5-8|-
TGTGCCAGCAGCCCAGGTGGTTACGAGCAGTACTTC
CASSPGGYEQYF